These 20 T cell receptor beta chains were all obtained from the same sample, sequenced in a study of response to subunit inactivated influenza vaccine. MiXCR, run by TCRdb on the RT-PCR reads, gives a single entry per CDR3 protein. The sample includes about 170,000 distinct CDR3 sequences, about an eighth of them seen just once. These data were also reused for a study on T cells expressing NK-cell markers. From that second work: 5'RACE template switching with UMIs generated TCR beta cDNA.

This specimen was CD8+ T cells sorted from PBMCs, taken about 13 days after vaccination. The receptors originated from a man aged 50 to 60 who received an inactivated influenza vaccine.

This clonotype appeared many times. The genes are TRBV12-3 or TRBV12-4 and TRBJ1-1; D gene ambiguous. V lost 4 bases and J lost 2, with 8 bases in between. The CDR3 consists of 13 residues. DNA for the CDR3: TGTGCCAGCAGTTCAGGTCTCAACACTGAAGCTTTCTTT. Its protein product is CASSSGLNTEAFF.

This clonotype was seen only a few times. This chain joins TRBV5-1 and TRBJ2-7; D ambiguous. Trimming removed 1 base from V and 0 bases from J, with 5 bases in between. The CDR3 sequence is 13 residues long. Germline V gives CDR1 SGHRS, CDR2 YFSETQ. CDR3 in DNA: TGCGCCAGCAGCTTGAGCCCCTCCTACGAGCAGTACTTC. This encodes CASSLSPSYEQYF.

CDR3 loop: CASSPPLWPQHF. The CDR3 nucleotides read TGTGCCAGCAGCCCGCCCTTATGGCCCCAGCATTTT. This rearrangement joins TRBV28 to TRBJ1-5, with D hard to call. The CDR3 contains 12 residues. Trimming took 6 bases from V and 9 from J, leaving 12 bases between them. CDR1 and CDR2 from the germline V gene are MDHEN and SYDVKM.

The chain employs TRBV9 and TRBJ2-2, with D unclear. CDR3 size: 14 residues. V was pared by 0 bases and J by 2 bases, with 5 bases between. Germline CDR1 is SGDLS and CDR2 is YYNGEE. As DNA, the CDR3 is TGTGCCAGCAGCGTAGGTATAAACACCGGGGAGCTGTTTTTT. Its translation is CASSVGINTGELFF. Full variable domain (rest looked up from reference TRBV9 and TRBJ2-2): DSGVTQTPKHLITATGQRVTLRCSPRSGDLSVYWYQQSLDQGLQFLIQYYNGEERAKGNILERFSAQQFPDLHSELNLSSLELGDSALYFCASSVGINTGELFFGEGSRLTVL.

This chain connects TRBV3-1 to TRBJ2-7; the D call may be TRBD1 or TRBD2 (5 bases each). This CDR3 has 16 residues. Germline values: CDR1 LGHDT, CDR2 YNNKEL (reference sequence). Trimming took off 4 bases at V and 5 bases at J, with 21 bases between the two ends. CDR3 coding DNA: TGTGCCAGCAGCCCCTATCTCGGGGCGAGTTTTGACGAGCAGTACTTC. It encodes CASSPYLGASFDEQYF.

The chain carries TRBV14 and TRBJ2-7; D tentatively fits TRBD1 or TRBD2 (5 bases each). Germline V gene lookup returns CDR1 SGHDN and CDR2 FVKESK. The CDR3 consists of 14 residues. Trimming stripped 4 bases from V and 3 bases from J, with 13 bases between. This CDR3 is CASSLMGRIYEQYF. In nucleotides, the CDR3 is TGTGCCAGCAGCCTCATGGGACGGATCTACGAGCAGTACTTC.

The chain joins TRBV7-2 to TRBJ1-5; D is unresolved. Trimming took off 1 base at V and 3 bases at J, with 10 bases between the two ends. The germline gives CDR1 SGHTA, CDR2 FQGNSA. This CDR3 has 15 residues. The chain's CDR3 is CASSLGFRSNQPQHF. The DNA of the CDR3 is TGTGCCAGCAGCTTAGGATTTAGGTCCAATCAGCCCCAGCATTTT.

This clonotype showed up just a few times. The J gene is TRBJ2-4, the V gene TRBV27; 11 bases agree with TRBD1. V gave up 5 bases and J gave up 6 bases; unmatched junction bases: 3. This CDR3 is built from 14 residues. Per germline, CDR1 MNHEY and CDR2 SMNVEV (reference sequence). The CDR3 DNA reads TGTGCCAGCAGTCTGGACAGGGGGCGAAACATTCAGTACTTC. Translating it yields CASSLDRGRNIQYF.

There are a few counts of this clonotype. The CDR3 DNA reads TGTGCCAGCAGTTTAACAAGTGGCCTTAACTATGGCTACACCTTC. Translated: CASSLTSGLNYGYTF. V and J are TRBV27 and TRBJ1-2, with D hard to call. This CDR3 region has 15 residues. V was trimmed by 2 bases and J by 1 base, leaving 11 bases between them. CDR1 MNHEY and CDR2 SMNVEV come from the germline V gene (reference sequence).

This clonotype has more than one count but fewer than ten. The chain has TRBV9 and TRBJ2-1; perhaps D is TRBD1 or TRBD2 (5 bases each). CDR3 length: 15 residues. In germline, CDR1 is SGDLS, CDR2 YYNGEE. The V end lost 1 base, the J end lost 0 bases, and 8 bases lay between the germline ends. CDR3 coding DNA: TGTGCCAGCAGCGTATCGGGGACCTCCTACAATGAGCAGTTCTTC. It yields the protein CASSVSGTSYNEQFF.

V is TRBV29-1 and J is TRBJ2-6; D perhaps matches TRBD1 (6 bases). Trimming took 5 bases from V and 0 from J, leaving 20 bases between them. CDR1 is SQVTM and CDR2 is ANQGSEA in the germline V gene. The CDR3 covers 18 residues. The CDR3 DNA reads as TGCAGCGTTACCATACCCGACAGGACATCCTCTGGGGCCAACGTCCTGACTTTC. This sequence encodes CSVTIPDRTSSGANVLTF.

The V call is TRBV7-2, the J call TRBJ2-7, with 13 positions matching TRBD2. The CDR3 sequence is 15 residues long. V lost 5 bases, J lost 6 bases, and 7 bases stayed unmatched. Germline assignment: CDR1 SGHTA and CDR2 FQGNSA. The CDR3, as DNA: TGTGCCAGCAGCATCGGACTAGCGGGAGATGTCGAGCAGTACTTC. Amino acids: CASSIGLAGDVEQYF.

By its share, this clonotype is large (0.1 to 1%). The chain's CDR3 is CASSQSAGTSSNQPQHF. The CDR3 DNA reads as TGCGCCAGCAGCCAATCGGCTGGGACGTCTAGCAATCAGCCCCAGCATTTT. The chain carries TRBV4-3 and TRBJ1-5, with D tentatively TRBD1 (5 bases). Germline CDR1 is LGHNA and CDR2 is YSLEER. Trimming pared 2 bases from V and 0 bases from J, leaving 14 bases between. This CDR3 has 17 residues.

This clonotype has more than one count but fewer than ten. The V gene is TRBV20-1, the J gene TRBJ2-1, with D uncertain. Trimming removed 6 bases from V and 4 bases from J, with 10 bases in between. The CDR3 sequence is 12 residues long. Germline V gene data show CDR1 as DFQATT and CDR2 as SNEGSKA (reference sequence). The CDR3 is CSAAKSYNEQFF. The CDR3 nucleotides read TGCAGTGCCGCTAAGTCTTACAATGAGCAGTTCTTC.

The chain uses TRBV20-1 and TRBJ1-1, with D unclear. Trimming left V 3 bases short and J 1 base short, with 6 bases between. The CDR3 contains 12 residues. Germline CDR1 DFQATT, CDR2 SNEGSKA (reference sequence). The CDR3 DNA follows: TGCAGTGCTAGTGAGACGAACACTGAAGCTTTCTTT. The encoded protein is CSASETNTEAFF.

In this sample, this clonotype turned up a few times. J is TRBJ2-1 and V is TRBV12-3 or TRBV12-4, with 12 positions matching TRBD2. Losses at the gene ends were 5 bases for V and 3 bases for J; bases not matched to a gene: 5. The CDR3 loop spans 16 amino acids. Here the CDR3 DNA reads TGTGCCAGCAGTACCGGGACTAGCGGGTTCTACAATGAGCAGTTCTTC. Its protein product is CASSTGTSGFYNEQFF.

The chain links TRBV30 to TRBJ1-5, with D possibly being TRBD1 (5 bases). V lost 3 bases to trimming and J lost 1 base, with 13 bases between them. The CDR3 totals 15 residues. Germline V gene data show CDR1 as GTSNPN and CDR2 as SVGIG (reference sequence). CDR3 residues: CAWSGGPLSNQPQHF. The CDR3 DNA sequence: TGTGCCTGGAGCGGGGGACCGTTGAGCAATCAGCCCCAGCATTTT. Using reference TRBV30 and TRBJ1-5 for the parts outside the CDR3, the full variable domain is SQTIHQWPATLVQPVGSPLSLECTVEGTSNPNLYWYRQAAGRGLQLLFYSVGIGQISSEVPQNLSASRPQDRQFILSSKKLLLSDSGFYLCAWSGGPLSNQPQHFGDGTRLSIL.

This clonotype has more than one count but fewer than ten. The CDR3, as DNA: TGTGCCAGCAGTTACGGTCAGGGGGTGACCTACGAGCAGTACTTC. Translation gives CASSYGQGVTYEQYF. The rearrangement joins TRBV6-5 to TRBJ2-7; 7 bases line up with TRBD1. J gave up 2 bases and V 2 bases, and 6 bases lay outside the gene matches. This CDR3 spans 15 amino acids. Germline V CDR1 and CDR2: MNHEY, SVGAGI.

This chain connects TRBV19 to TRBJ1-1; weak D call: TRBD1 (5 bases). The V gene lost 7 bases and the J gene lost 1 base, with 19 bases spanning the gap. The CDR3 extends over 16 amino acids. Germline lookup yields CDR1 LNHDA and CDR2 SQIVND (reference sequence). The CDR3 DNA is TGTGCCAGTATATCCAGGGCCCTAGACAGGAACACTGAAGCTTTCTTT. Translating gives CASISRALDRNTEAFF.

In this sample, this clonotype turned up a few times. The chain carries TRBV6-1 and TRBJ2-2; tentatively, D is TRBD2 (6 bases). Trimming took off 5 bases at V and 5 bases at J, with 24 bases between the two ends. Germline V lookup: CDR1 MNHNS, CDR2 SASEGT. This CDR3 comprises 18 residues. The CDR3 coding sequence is TGTGCCAGCAGTAGATGGCCCACTGGAGGGGATATTACCGGGGAGCTGTTTTTT. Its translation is CASSRWPTGGDITGELFF.